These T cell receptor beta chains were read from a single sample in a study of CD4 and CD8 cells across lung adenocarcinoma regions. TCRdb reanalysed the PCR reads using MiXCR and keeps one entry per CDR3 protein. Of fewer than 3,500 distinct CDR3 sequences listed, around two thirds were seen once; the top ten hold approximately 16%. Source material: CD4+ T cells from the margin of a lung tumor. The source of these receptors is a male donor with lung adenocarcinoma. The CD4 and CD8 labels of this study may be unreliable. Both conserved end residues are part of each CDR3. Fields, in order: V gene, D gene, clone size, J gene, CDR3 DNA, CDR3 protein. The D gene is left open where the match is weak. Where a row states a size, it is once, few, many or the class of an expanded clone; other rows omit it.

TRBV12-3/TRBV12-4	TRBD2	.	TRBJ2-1	TGTGCCAGCAGACAGACTAGCGGGAGTTTTGATGAGCAGTTCTTC	CASRQTSGSFDEQFF
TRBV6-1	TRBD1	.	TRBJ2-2	TGTGCCAGCAGTGAAGTAACAGGGGGCACGAAGGAGCTGTTTTTT	CASSEVTGGTKELFF
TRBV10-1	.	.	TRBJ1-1	TGCGCCGGGACTGAAGCTTTCTTT	CAGTEAFF
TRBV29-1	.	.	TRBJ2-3	TGCAGCGTTGTTAGCAATACAGATACGCAGTATTTT	CSVVSNTDTQYF
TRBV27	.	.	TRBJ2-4	TGTGCCAGGGGGCTGTGCGCCACAAATACGCAGTACTTC	CARGLCATNTQYF
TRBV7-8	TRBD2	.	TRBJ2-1	TGTGCCAGCAGCAGCCAAGCGGGAGGTTACAATGAGCAGTTCTTC	CASSSQAGGYNEQFF
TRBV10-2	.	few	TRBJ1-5	TGCGCCTCGGGTTTCGGGGGGGAGAGCAATCAGCCCCAGCATTTT	CASGFGGESNQPQHF
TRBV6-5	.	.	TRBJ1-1	TGTGCCAGCAGTTACTCGATTGGGGGCGCGGGCACTGAAGCTTTCTTT	CASSYSIGGAGTEAFF
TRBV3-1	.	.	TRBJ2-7	TGTGCGTGCAGCCAAGAGGGGGCGGGAGCCAAAAACACGCAGTACTTC	CACSQEGAGAKNTQYF
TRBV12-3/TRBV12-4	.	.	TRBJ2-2	TGTGCCAGCAGGAGCGTACAAACCGGGGAGCTGTTTTTT	CASRSVQTGELFF
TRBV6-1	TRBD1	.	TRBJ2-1	TGTGCCAGCAGGGCCGGACAGGGGATCTACAATGAGCAGTTCTTC	CASRAGQGIYNEQFF
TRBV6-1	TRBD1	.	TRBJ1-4	TGTGCCAGCAGCCGGGACAGGGAAAGTGAAAAACTGTTTTTT	CASSRDRESEKLFF
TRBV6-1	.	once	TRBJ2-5	TGTGCCAGCACCTTAGGGGTCACAGGACTGGAGCAGTACTTC	CASTLGVTGLEQYF
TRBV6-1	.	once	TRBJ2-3	TGTGCCAGCAGTGTACGGTTAGCGGAGCTCCAGTACTTT	CASSVRLAELQYF
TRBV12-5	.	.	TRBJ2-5	TGTGCTAGTGGTCAACCGGGAGAGACCCAGTACTTC	CASGQPGETQYF
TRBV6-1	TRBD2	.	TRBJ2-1	TGTGCCAGCAGTGAAGCGCTAATTGCGGGGGGACGTTCGGGGAATGAGCAGTTCTTC	CASSEALIAGGRSGNEQFF
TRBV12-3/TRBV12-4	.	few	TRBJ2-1	TGTGCCAGCAGTTCCCCGGAGACCTACAATGAGCAGTTCTTC	CASSSPETYNEQFF
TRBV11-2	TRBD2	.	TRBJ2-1	TGTGCCAGCAGCTTTACTAGCGGGTTACCTACCTACAATGAGCAGTTCTTC	CASSFTSGLPTYNEQFF
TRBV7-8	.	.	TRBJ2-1	TGTGCCAGCAGCTTACCCTTAGGGGGGAGTTTTGAGCAGTTCTTC	CASSLPLGGSFEQFF
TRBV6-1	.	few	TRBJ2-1	TGTGCCAGCAGCATCCTCCCTAGCGAATCCTACAATGAGCAGTTCTTC	CASSILPSESYNEQFF
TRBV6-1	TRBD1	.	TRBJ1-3	TGTGCCAGCAGTGTTACCCAGGGGGCCGGCGGAAACACCATATATTTT	CASSVTQGAGGNTIYF
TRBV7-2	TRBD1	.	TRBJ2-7	TGTGCCAGCAGCCGGGACAGAGACTACGAGCAGTACTTC	CASSRDRDYEQYF
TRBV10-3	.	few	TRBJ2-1	TGTGCCACCCGGCGGAGGGGGCAAGGGAGTGAGCAGTTCTTC	CATRRRGQGSEQFF
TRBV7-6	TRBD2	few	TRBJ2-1	TGTGCCAGCAGCTTAGGATTTAGCGGGGCATACAATGAGCAGTTCTTC	CASSLGFSGAYNEQFF
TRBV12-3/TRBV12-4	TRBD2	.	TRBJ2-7	TGTGCCAGCAGTTCCGGACTAGCGGGGCGCCACTACGAGCAGTACTTC	CASSSGLAGRHYEQYF
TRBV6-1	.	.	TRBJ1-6	TGTGCCAGCAGGGACCAGCGGAATTCACCCCTCCACTTT	CASRDQRNSPLHF
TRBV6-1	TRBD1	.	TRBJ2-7	TGTGCCGTACAGGGGGCGAGGAACGAGCAGTACTTC	CAVQGARNEQYF
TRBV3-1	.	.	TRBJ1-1	TGTGCCAGCAGCCAGATGGGGAACACTGAAGCTTTCTTT	CASSQMGNTEAFF
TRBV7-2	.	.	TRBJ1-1	TGTGCCTCCGCGGCTATTCCGGACACTGAAGCTTTCTTT	CASAAIPDTEAFF
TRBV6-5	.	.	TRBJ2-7	TGTGCCAGCAGTTACTCGGAAAGACTAGTAAAGACCGAGCAGTACTTC	CASSYSERLVKTEQYF
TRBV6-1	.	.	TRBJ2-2	TGTGCCAGCACCTCAGAACATTACACCGGGGAGCTGTTTTTT	CASTSEHYTGELFF